These 6 T cell receptor beta chains originate from one sample sequenced in a study of T cell responses to AZD1222 COVID-19 vaccine. The table came from immunoSEQ multiplex PCR; TCRdb's copy has only in-frame clones and leaves some out. The data contain some 130,000 clones, 75% to 95% of them singletons. Specimen: peripheral blood, collected on day 0 of AZD1222 vaccination. The source of these receptors is an adult in good health.

V usage is TRBV18 and J usage is TRBJ1-2; D unclear. The CDR3 loop spans 15 amino acids. The V end was cut by 5 bases, the J end by 5 bases, with 18 bases between. CDR1 is KGHSH, CDR2 LQKENI, per germline. The CDR3 is CASSSVDGDYYGYTF. The DNA of the CDR3 is TGTGCCAGCTCATCAGTGGACGGGGATTATTATGGCTACACCTTC.

The V and J genes are TRBV27 and TRBJ2-7, with unresolved D. V lost 0 bases and J 4 bases, leaving 13 bases between the germline ends. The CDR3 contains 15 residues. CDR1 and CDR2 from the germline V gene are MNHEY and SMNVEV (reference sequence). CDR3 sequence (DNA): TGTGCCAGCAGTTTATCGCGGCCTAACAGATACGAGCAGTACTTC. It is translated as CASSLSRPNRYEQYF.

V gene TRBV19 combines with J gene TRBJ1-5; 7 nucleotides agree with TRBD1. Per germline, CDR1 LNHDA and CDR2 SQIVND (reference sequence). This CDR3 region has 14 residues. J lost 5 bases, V lost 5 bases, and 6 bases had no gene match. The CDR3 DNA sequence: TGTGCCAGTAGTGGGCAGGGGGTAGATCAGCCCCAGCATTTT. Residues: CASSGQGVDQPQHF.

The V gene is TRBV12-5, the J gene TRBJ1-5, with 8 bases matching TRBD1. Trimming removed 11 bases from V and 4 bases from J; junction bases left unmatched: 7. The germline gives CDR1 LGHNT, CDR2 FRNRAP. The CDR3 has 13 residues. The CDR3 sequence is CASGQGGNQPQHF. In DNA form, the CDR3 reads TGTGCTTCAGGACAGGGCGGGAATCAGCCCCAGCATTTT. The complete variable domain, with remaining parts taken from reference TRBV12-5 and TRBJ1-5, reads DARVTQTPRHKVTEMGQEVTMRCQPILGHNTVFWYRQTMMQGLELLAYFRNRAPLDDSGMPKDRFSAEMPDATLATLKIQPSEPRDSAVYFCASGQGGNQPQHFGDGTRLSIL.

The chain is built from TRBV18 and TRBJ2-7; 10 bases line up with TRBD2. Germline V lookup: CDR1 KGHSH, CDR2 LQKENI. The CDR3 length is 17 residues. V dropped 0 bases and J dropped 3; count of bases not matched to a gene: 8. The CDR3 loop is CASSPPLSSGGLYEQYF. Here the CDR3 DNA reads TGTGCCAGCTCACCACCCCTATCTAGCGGGGGCCTCTACGAGCAGTACTTC.

The chain carries TRBV18 and TRBJ1-4; D is unresolved. V lost 3 bases, J lost 0 bases, and 11 bases lay in between. The CDR3 has 16 residues. CDR1 and CDR2 (germline): KGHSH, LQKENI. The CDR3 coding sequence is TGTGCCAGCTCACCGGCTCTGCCTGCAACTAATGAAAAACTGTTTTTT. Residues: CASSPALPATNEKLFF.